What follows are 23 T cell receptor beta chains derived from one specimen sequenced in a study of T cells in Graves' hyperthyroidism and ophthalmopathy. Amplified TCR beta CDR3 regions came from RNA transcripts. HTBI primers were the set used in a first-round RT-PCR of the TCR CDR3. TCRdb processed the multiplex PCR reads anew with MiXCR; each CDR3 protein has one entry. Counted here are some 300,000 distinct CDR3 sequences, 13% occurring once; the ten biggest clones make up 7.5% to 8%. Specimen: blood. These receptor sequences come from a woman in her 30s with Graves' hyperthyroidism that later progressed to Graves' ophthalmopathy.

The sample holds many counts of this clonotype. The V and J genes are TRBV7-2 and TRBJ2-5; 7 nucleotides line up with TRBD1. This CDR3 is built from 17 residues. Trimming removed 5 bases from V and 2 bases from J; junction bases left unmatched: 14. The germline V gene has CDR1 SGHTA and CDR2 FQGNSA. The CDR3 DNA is TGTGCCAGCAGCAAGCGTCCCCCGGGACAGATTCAAGAGACCCAGTACTTC. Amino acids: CASSKRPPGQIQETQYF.

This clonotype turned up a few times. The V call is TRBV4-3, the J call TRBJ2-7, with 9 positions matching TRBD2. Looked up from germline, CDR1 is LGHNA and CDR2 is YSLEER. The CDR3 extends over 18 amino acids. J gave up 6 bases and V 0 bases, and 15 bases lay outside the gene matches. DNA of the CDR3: TGCGCCAGCAGCCAAGAATGGTATGGGGCGGGAGGGCCTGGCGAGCAGTACTTC. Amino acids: CASSQEWYGAGGPGEQYF.

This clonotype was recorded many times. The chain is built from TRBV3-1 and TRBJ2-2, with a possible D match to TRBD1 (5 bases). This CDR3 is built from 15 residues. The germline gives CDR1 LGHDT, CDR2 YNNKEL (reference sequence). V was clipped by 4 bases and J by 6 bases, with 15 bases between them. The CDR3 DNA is TGTGCCAGCAGCCCCCCAGGGTCGAATGCCGGGGAGCTGTTTTTT. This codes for CASSPPGSNAGELFF.

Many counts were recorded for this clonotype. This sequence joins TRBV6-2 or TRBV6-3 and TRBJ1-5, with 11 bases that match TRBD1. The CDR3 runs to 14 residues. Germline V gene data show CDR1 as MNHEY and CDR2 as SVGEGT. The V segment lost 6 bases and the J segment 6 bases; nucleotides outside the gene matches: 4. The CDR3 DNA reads TGTGCCAGCAGGCCCGGGACAGGGGGTCAGCCCCAGCATTTT. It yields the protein CASRPGTGGQPQHF.

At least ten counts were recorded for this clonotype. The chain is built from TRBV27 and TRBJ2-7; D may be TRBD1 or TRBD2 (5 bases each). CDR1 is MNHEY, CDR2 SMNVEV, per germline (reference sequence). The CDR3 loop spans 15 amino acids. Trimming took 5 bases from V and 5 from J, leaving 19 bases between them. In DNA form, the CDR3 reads TGTGCCAGCAGTCCTCAAAACTCCGGGACCCACGAGCAGTACTTC. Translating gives CASSPQNSGTHEQYF.

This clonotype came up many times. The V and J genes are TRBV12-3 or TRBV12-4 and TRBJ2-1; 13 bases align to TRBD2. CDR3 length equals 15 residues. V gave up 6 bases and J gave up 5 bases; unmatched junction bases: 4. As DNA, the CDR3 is TGTGCCAGCAGCCGCACTAGCGGGAGGGACAATGAGCAGTTCTTC. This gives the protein CASSRTSGRDNEQFF.

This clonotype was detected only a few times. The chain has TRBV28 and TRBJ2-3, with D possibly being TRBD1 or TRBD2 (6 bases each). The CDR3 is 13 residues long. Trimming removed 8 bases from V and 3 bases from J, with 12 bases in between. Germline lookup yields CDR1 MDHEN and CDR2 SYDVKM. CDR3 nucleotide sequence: TGTGCCAGCCGGGGGCGAATGACAGATACGCAGTATTTT. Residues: CASRGRMTDTQYF.

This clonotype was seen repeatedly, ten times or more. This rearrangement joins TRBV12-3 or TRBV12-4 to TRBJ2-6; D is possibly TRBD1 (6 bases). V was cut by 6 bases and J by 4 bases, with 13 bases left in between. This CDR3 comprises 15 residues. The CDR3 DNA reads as TGTGCCAGCAGCTCTGAGGGGGTCGGGGCCAACGTCCTGACTTTC. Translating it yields CASSSEGVGANVLTF.

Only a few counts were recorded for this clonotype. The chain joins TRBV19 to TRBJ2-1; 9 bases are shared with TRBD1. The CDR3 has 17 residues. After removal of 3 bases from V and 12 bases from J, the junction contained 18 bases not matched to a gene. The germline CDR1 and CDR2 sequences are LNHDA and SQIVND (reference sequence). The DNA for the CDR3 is TGTGCCAGTAGTATTCGATCCGGGACAGGGATCGGTAACGGGCAGTTCTTC. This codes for CASSIRSGTGIGNGQFF.

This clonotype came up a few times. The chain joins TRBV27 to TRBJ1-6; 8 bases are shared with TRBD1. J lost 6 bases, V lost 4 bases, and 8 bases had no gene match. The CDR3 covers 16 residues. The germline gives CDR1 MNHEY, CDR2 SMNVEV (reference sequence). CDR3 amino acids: CASSYSGGLVNSPLHF. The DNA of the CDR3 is TGTGCCAGCAGTTATTCAGGGGGCTTAGTTAATTCACCCCTCCACTTT.

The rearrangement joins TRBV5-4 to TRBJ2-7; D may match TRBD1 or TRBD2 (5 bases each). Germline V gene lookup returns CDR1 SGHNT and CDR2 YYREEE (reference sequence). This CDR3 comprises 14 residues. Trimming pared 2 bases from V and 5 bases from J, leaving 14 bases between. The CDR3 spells CASSLREPGHEQYF. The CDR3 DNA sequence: TGTGCCAGCAGCTTAAGGGAGCCGGGACACGAGCAGTACTTC.

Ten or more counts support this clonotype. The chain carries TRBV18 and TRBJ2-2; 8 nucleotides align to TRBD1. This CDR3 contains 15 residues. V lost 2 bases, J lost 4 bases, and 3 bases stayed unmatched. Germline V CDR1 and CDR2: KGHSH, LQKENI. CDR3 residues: CASSPKTGVTGELFF. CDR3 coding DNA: TGTGCCAGCTCACCAAAGACAGGGGTCACCGGGGAGCTGTTTTTT.

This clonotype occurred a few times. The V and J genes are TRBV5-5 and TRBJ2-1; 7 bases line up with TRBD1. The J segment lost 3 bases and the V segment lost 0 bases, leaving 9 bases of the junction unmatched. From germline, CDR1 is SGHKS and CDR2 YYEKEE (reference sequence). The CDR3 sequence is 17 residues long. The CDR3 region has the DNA TGTGCCAGCAGCTTGGACCCGGAGACAGGGTACTACAATGAGCAGTTCTTC. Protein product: CASSLDPETGYYNEQFF.

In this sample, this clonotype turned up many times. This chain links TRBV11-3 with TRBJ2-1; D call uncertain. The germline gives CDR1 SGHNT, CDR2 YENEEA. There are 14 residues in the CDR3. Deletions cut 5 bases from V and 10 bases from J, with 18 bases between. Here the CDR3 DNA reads TGTGCCAGCAGCCCCTGGGCACAATCAGAAGAGCAGTTCTTC. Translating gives CASSPWAQSEEQFF.

The CDR3 loop reads CASSSIKRGAPREQYF. The CDR3 bases are TGTGCCAGCAGCTCCATTAAGCGGGGGGCTCCCCGCGAGCAGTACTTC. V gene TRBV28 combines with J gene TRBJ2-7, with 9 bases aligning to TRBD2. Trimming took 6 bases from V and 6 from J; bases not matched to a gene: 15. Germline V CDR1 and CDR2: MDHEN, SYDVKM. This CDR3 is built from 16 residues.

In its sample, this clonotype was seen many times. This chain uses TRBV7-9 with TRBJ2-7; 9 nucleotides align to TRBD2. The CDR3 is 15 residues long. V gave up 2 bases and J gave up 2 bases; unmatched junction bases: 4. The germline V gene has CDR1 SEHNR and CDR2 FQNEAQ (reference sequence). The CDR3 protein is CASSLRAGGPYEQYF. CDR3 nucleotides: TGTGCCAGCAGCTTAAGGGCGGGAGGGCCCTACGAGCAGTACTTC.

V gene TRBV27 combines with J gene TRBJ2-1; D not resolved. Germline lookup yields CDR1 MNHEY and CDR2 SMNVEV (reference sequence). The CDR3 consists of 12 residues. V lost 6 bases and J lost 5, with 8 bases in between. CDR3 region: CASRERNNEQFF. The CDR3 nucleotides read TGTGCCAGCAGAGAACGGAACAATGAGCAGTTCTTC.

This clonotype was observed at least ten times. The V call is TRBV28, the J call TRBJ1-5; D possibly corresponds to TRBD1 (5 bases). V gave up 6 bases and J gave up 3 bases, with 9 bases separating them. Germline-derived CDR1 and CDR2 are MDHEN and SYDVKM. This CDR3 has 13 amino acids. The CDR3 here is CASRPTVNQPQHF. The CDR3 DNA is TGTGCCAGCAGGCCGACAGTCAATCAGCCCCAGCATTTT.

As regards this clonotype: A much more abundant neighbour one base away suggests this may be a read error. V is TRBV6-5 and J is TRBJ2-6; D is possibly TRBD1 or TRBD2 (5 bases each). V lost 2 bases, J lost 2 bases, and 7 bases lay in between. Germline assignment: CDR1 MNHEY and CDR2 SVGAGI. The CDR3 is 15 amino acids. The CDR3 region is CASSYGGPGANVLTF. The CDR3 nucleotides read TGTGCCAGCAGTTACGGGGGTCCTGGGGCCAACGTCCTGACTTTC.

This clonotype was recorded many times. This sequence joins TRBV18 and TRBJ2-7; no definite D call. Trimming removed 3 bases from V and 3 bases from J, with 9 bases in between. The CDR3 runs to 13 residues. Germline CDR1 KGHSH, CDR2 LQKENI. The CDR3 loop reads CASSPSRGYEQYF. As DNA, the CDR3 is TGTGCCAGCTCACCTTCCCGAGGCTACGAGCAGTACTTC.

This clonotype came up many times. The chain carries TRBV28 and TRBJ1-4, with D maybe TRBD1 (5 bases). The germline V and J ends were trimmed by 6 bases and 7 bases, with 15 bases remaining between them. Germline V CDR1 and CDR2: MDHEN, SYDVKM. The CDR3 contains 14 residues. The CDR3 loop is CASSLGGAGEKLFF. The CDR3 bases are TGTGCCAGCAGCCTCGGGGGTGCAGGTGAAAAACTGTTTTTT.

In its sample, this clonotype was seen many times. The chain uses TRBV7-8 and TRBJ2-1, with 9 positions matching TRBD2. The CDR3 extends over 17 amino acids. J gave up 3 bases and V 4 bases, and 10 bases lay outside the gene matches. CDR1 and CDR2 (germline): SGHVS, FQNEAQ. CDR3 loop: CASSSPPLAGFYNEQFF. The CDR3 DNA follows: TGTGCCAGCAGCTCCCCACCTCTAGCGGGATTCTACAATGAGCAGTTCTTC.

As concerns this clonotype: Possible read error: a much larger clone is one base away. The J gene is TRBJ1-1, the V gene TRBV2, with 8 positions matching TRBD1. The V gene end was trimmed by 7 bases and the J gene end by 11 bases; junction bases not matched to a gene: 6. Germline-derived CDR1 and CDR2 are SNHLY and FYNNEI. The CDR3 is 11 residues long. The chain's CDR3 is CASTATGDAFF. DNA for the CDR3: TGTGCCAGCACGGCGACAGGGGATGCTTTCTTT.